Listed below are T cell receptor beta chains from one sample, sequenced in a study of technical replicates of blood from a few donors. The method was immunoSEQ multiplex PCR; TCRdb's version includes in-frame clones alone and lacks a portion of them. Of tens of thousands of clones listed, approximately 95% are singletons. Specimen: T cells isolated from PBMCs. Receptors were obtained from a human donor in good health. Each CDR3 is given with its conserved first and last residue. D genes are given only for firm matches. Clone size appears in some rows only: once, few, many, or a class for an expanded clone.

>TRBV5-1|TRBJ1-4|NA|NA
CASSLGTTGTNEKLFF
TGCGCCAGCAGCTTGGGTACGACGGGAACTAATGAAAAACTGTTTTTT
>TRBV7-9|TRBJ2-5|NA|once
CASSLGLKETQYF
TGTGCCAGCAGCTTAGGACTAAAAGAGACCCAGTACTTC
>TRBV28|TRBJ2-7|TRBD2|NA
CASRTIAGVSEQYF
TGTGCCAGCAGAACCATAGCGGGAGTCTCCGAGCAGTACTTC
>TRBV19|TRBJ2-1|NA|NA
CASFGARDNEQFF
TGTGCCAGTTTTGGGGCAAGGGACAATGAGCAGTTCTTC
>TRBV5-4|TRBJ1-5|TRBD1|NA
CASSTGTADQPQHF
TGTGCCAGCAGCACCGGGACAGCCGATCAGCCCCAGCATTTT
>TRBV30|TRBJ1-5|NA|NA
CAWSGRGGAGYQPQHF
TGTGCCTGGAGTGGACGAGGGGGGGCAGGGTACCAGCCCCAGCATTTT
>TRBV28|TRBJ2-7|NA|NA
CASSISYEQYF
TGTGCCAGCAGTATTAGCTACGAGCAGTACTTC
>TRBV6-1|TRBJ2-7|TRBD1|NA
CASSEGGGHRGWAYEQYF
TGTGCCAGCAGTGAAGGGGGTGGGCACAGGGGTTGGGCCTACGAGCAGTACTTC
>TRBV30|TRBJ1-5|NA|NA
CAWSLIEDRPQHF
TGTGCCTGGAGTTTGATTGAGGATCGGCCCCAGCATTTT
>TRBV11-2|TRBJ2-1|TRBD2|NA
CASSLETSGNPYNEQFF
TGTGCCAGCAGCTTAGAGACTAGCGGGAACCCCTACAATGAGCAGTTCTTC
>TRBV4-1|TRBJ2-2|TRBD2|NA
CASSRLAGTNTGELFF
TGCGCCAGCAGCCGATTAGCGGGCACGAACACCGGGGAGCTGTTTTTT
>TRBV4-1|TRBJ1-2|NA|NA
CASNQPLLGQRDGYTF
TGCGCCAGCAACCAACCCCTCCTAGGACAACGTGATGGCTACACCTTC
>TRBV27|TRBJ2-7|TRBD1|NA
CASAQGYSYEQYF
TGTGCCAGCGCACAGGGGTACTCCTACGAGCAGTACTTC
>TRBV25-1|TRBJ1-5|NA|NA
CASSGHTRDF
TGTGCCAGCAGTGGACACACCAGGGATTTT
>TRBV7-9|TRBJ1-2|NA|once
CASRGGGQNYGYTF
TGTGCCTCCCGAGGGGGAGGGCAGAACTATGGCTACACCTTC
>TRBV6-1|TRBJ2-7|NA|NA
CASSELGDEQYF
TGTGCCAGCAGTGAACTCGGGGACGAGCAGTACTTC
>TRBV27|TRBJ2-1|NA|NA
CASSSSWPNSYNEQFF
TGTGCCAGCAGTTCCTCTTGGCCCAACTCCTACAATGAGCAGTTCTTC
>TRBV14|TRBJ2-7|NA|NA
CASSQEFQGTYEQYF
TGTGCCAGCAGCCAAGAGTTTCAGGGAACCTACGAGCAGTACTTC
>TRBV5-6|TRBJ2-7|TRBD1|NA
CASSLGTVTYEQYF
TGTGCCAGCAGCTTAGGGACAGTGACCTACGAGCAGTACTTC
>TRBV2|TRBJ1-4|NA|NA
CASARTVNEKLFF
TGTGCCAGCGCAAGGACAGTTAATGAAAAACTGTTTTTT
>TRBV2|TRBJ2-7|NA|NA
CASKVEGGSYEQYF
TGTGCCAGCAAAGTCGAAGGGGGATCCTACGAGCAGTACTTC
>TRBV15|TRBJ2-7|TRBD1|NA
CATSSGVQGVQKGYEQYF
TGTGCCACCAGCAGCGGAGTACAGGGGGTTCAGAAGGGCTACGAGCAGTACTTC
>TRBV11-3|TRBJ2-2|NA|NA
CASSLTGGVSGELFF
TGTGCCAGCAGCTTAACGGGGGGCGTTTCCGGGGAGCTGTTTTTT
>TRBV4-2|TRBJ2-7|NA|NA
CASSQGGRRTGTTLYEQYF
TGTGCCAGCAGCCAAGGGGGGAGACGAACCGGGACAACCCTCTACGAGCAGTACTTC
>TRBV5-1|TRBJ1-4|TRBD1|NA
CASRQDRGFEKLFF
TGCGCCAGCAGGCAGGACAGGGGGTTCGAAAAACTGTTTTTT
>TRBV7-9|TRBJ2-1|NA|NA
CASSPGPYNEQFF
TGTGCCAGCAGCCCCGGTCCCTACAATGAGCAGTTCTTC
>TRBV4-1|TRBJ1-4|NA|NA
CASSHGTLGEKLFF
TGCGCCAGCAGCCACGGGACACTCGGGGAAAAACTGTTTTTT
>TRBV5-1|TRBJ2-7|TRBD2|NA
CASSSARTSGGYEQYF
TGCGCCAGCAGCTCGGCCAGAACTAGCGGGGGTTACGAGCAGTACTTC
>TRBV28|TRBJ1-5|NA|NA
CASSPRGSNQPQHF
TGTGCCAGCAGCCCACGGGGGAGCAATCAGCCCCAGCATTTT
>TRBV18|TRBJ2-4|NA|NA
CASSPTRTTGQPKNIQYF
TGTGCCAGCTCACCGACACGGACTACGGGACAGCCGAAAAACATTCAGTACTTC
>TRBV11-1|TRBJ2-7|NA|NA
CASSDRTGEQYF
TGTGCCAGCAGCGACAGGACGGGGGAGCAGTACTTC
>TRBV7-8|TRBJ1-2|TRBD1|NA
CASSSGQDYGYTF
TGTGCCAGCAGCTCTGGACAGGACTATGGCTACACCTTC
>TRBV29-1|TRBJ1-4|TRBD1|NA
CSAKDRGREKLFF
TGCAGCGCCAAAGACAGGGGGCGTGAAAAACTGTTTTTT
>TRBV7-2|TRBJ1-2|NA|NA
CASGIGANYGYTF
TGTGCCAGCGGTATAGGGGCTAACTATGGCTACACCTTC
>TRBV11-3|TRBJ2-3|NA|once
CASSLVASSADTQYF
TGTGCCAGCAGCTTAGTGGCTAGTTCCGCAGATACGCAGTATTTT
>TRBV5-4|TRBJ2-7|NA|NA
CASSPEYRSSYEQYF
TGTGCCAGCAGCCCCGAATATCGGAGCTCCTACGAGCAGTACTTC
>TRBV6-1|TRBJ1-4|TRBD1|NA
CAGLDRGVEKLFF
TGTGCCGGATTAGACAGGGGAGTAGAAAAACTGTTTTTT
>TRBV19|TRBJ1-1|TRBD1|NA
CASSIGQGITEAFF
TGTGCCAGTAGTATCGGACAGGGGATCACTGAAGCTTTCTTT
>TRBV28|TRBJ1-2|TRBD1|once
CASRPTGQGGDAGHYGYTF
TGTGCCAGCAGACCAACAGGACAGGGGGGAGACGCGGGCCACTATGGCTACACCTTC
>TRBV1|TRBJ2-1|NA|NA
CTSSFKSGLAGDEQFF
TGCACCAGCAGCTTTAAGTCAGGACTAGCGGGAGATGAGCAGTTCTTC
>TRBV2|TRBJ2-5|NA|NA
CASELRGGELQETQYF
TGTGCCAGCGAACTTCGGGGCGGGGAACTACAAGAGACCCAGTACTTC
>TRBV2|TRBJ1-2|TRBD1|NA
CASSERDRGRGYTF
TGTGCCAGCAGTGAAAGGGACAGGGGGAGAGGCTACACCTTC
>TRBV13|TRBJ2-2|NA|NA
CASSFEGVSTGELFF
TGTGCCAGCAGCTTCGAGGGGGTTTCCACCGGGGAGCTGTTTTTT
>TRBV6-1|TRBJ1-4|NA|NA
CASMDSHNEKLFF
TGTGCCAGCATGGACAGTCACAATGAAAAACTGTTTTTT
>TRBV5-1|TRBJ2-5|TRBD2|NA
CASSLGLAAIQETQYF
TGCGCCAGCAGCTTAGGACTAGCGGCGATACAAGAGACCCAGTACTTC
>TRBV28|TRBJ2-7|NA|NA
CASSKIRGVHEQYF
TGTGCCAGCAGTAAGATAAGGGGTGTCCACGAGCAGTACTTC
>TRBV18|TRBJ2-1|TRBD1|NA
CASSPSILGDRDYNEQFF
TGTGCCAGCTCACCATCTATCCTCGGGGACAGAGATTACAATGAGCAGTTCTTC